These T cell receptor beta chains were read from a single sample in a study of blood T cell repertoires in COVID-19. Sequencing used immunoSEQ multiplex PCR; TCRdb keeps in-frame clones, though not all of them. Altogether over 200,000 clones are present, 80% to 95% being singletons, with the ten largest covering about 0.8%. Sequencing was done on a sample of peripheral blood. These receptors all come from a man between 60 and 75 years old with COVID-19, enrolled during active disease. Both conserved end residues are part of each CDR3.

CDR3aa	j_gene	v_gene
CASSLAGDLNEQFF	TRBJ2-1	TRBV10-1
CASSPGWGAEGEAFF	TRBJ1-1	TRBV18
CASSLGDRENTEAFF	TRBJ1-1	TRBV5-1
CASSYGRGGSYEQYF	TRBJ2-7	TRBV6-5
CASSEEAGVSSNEQFF	TRBJ2-1	TRBV6-4
CASSPEMGRGGNEQFF	TRBJ2-1	TRBV9
CASALGREGNQPQHF	TRBJ1-5	TRBV25-1
CASSPLAGPYEQYF	TRBJ2-7	TRBV7-7
CASSEGQGYEQYF	TRBJ2-7	TRBV11-2
CASRLQDFSGNTIYF	TRBJ1-3	TRBV19
CASSLVRGTGELFF	TRBJ2-2	TRBV7-2
CASSPIDRVNEQFF	TRBJ2-1	TRBV27
CASSRLAGVDNEQFF	TRBJ2-1	TRBV7-9
CASSPGTSGRADEQYF	TRBJ2-7	TRBV19
CASSLTGKQFF	TRBJ2-1	TRBV5-6
CASSQVRDQREKLFF	TRBJ1-4	TRBV4-2
CASSPGQGNLHSPLHF	TRBJ1-6	TRBV5-1
CASSQGDRGRNQPQHF	TRBJ1-5	TRBV4-2
CASRASGANVLTF	TRBJ2-6	TRBV12-3/TRBV12-4
CATRVPSTDTQYF	TRBJ2-3	TRBV5-4
CAWTARSGSYNEQFF	TRBJ2-1	TRBV30
CASSYRRTSGRAHEQYF	TRBJ2-7	TRBV6-2/TRBV6-3
CASTGSGTEQFF	TRBJ2-1	TRBV2
CASSPLTFGTGPYGYTF	TRBJ1-2	TRBV11-2
CASSRTSGVYNEQFF	TRBJ2-1	TRBV19
CASSSGTGIAGYTF	TRBJ1-2	TRBV2
CASSLALAGGPYF	TRBJ2-7	TRBV7-9
CASSQGPGLAGNEQFF	TRBJ2-1	TRBV4-2
CASSPPSGGVANEQFF	TRBJ2-1	TRBV3-1/TRBV3-2
CASSALAVSYNEQFF	TRBJ2-1	TRBV9
CASSYSGRVLYEQYF	TRBJ2-7	TRBV6-9
CAWSGTSWTAGGNSPLHF	TRBJ1-6	TRBV30
CASSYSSVRGGGYTF	TRBJ1-2	TRBV6-2/TRBV6-3
CASSNRAGPNTIYF	TRBJ1-3	TRBV19
CASSRGLAGGLGGGTDTQYF	TRBJ2-3	TRBV2
CASSATGTRFDNEQFF	TRBJ2-1	TRBV19
CASRSEVDYHANTGELFF	TRBJ2-2	TRBV10-1
CATSPPGQPYEQYF	TRBJ2-7	TRBV24-1
CASSTRDRGNTEAFF	TRBJ1-1	TRBV9
CASSPDRLSYNEQFF	TRBJ2-1	TRBV7-2
CASSSPGTGAGELFF	TRBJ2-2	TRBV28
CASRRSGGDGYTF	TRBJ1-2	TRBV27
CASSFFAGTYNEQFF	TRBJ2-1	TRBV27
CASSQETWGRGGYTF	TRBJ1-2	TRBV4-1
CASSTGTTRKLFF	TRBJ1-4	TRBV5-8
CASSVAAQGPMNTEAFF	TRBJ1-1	TRBV9
CASSHDRARGYTF	TRBJ1-2	TRBV27
CASSTQQGILTGETQYF	TRBJ2-5	TRBV5-1
CASSQSRGLNEQFF	TRBJ2-1	TRBV16